The TCR beta chain described here comes from a study of CD8+CD57+ T cells in acquired aplastic anemia. Across the study: Sequencing produced an average of around 10 million reads per healthy donor for CD4+ cells.

This CDR3 spans 13 amino acids. Germline V gives CDR1 LNHDA, CDR2 SQIVND (reference sequence). Trimming took off 6 bases at V and 2 bases at J, with 5 bases between the two ends. Genomic DNA was employed as the template in profiling TCR beta VDJ and CDR3. TCRdb reanalysed the reads using MiXCR and keeps one entry per CDR3 protein. The repertoire holds fewer than 200,000 distinct CDR3 sequences, with 35% to 55% as singletons. Material for sequencing was sorted CD4+, CD8+, or CD8+CD57+ T cells (not recorded which) from PBMCs. The sequence came from a human donor in good health. The chain has TRBV19 and TRBJ2-6, with D perhaps TRBD2 (5 bases). The chain's CDR3 is CASREAGANVLTF. For the CDR3, the DNA is TGTGCCAGTAGGGAGGCTGGGGCCAACGTCCTGACTTTC.